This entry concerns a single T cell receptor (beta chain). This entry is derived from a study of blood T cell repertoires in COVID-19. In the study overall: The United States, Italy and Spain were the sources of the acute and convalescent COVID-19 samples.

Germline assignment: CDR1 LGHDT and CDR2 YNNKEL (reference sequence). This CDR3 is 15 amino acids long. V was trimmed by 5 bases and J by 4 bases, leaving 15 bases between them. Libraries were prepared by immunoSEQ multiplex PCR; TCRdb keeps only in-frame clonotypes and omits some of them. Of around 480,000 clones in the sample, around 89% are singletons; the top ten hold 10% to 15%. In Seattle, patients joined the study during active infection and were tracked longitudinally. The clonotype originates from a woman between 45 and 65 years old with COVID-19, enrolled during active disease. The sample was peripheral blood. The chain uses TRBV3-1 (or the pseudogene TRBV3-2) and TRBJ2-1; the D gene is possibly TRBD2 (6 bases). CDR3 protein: CASSSRETKYNEQFF. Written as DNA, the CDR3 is TGTGCCAGCAGCTCCCGGGAGACTAAATACAATGAGCAGTTCTTC.